These T cell receptor beta chains were read from a single sample in a study of response to subunit inactivated influenza vaccine. TCRdb re-called the RT-PCR reads with MiXCR, one entry per CDR3 protein. The sample yields roughly 630,000 distinct CDR3 sequences, around 15% seen once. This specimen consisted of PBMCs from blood, obtained 14 to 15 days before vaccination. The origin of the receptors is a man aged 45-60 years who received an inactivated influenza vaccine. Both conserved end residues are part of each CDR3. D genes are given only for firm matches. Clone size is shown for a subset of rows, as once, few, many or a class of expanded clone.

clone_size	v_call	d_call	j_call	cdr3_aa	cdr3_nt
many	TRBV20-1	TRBD2	TRBJ2-3	CSVSTGTSGAGMSTQYF	TGCAGTGTTTCCACCGGGACTAGCGGTGCCGGGATGAGTACGCAGTATTTT
few	TRBV28	TRBD1	TRBJ1-1	CASTGGTMNTEAFF	TGTGCCAGCACAGGGGGCACTATGAACACTGAAGCTTTCTTT
few	TRBV20-1	TRBD1	TRBJ2-7	CSARDMGQGSEQYF	TGCAGTGCTAGAGATATGGGACAGGGAAGCGAGCAGTACTTC
many	TRBV4-3	-	TRBJ2-2	CASSQDEGGGTGELFF	TGCGCCAGCAGCCAAGATGAGGGAGGAGGCACCGGGGAGCTGTTTTTT
few	TRBV20-1	TRBD2	TRBJ2-1	CSALRLAGGLYEQFF	TGCAGTGCTTTAAGACTAGCGGGGGGGCTATATGAGCAGTTCTTC
-	TRBV7-9	TRBD1	TRBJ1-2	CASSIPGQGLYGYTF	TGTGCCAGCAGCATTCCGGGACAGGGGCTTTATGGCTACACCTTC
-	TRBV5-5	-	TRBJ2-3	CASSLAQRSTDTQYF	TGTGCCAGCAGCTTGGCTCAGCGTTCCACAGATACGCAGTATTTT
few	TRBV20-1	TRBD1	TRBJ1-4	CSASQGAFEEKLFF	TGCAGTGCTAGCCAGGGGGCGTTTGAGGAAAAACTGTTTTTT
few	TRBV4-2	-	TRBJ2-7	CASSQDIGAVGEQYF	TGTGCCAGCAGCCAAGATATCGGAGCGGTGGGTGAGCAGTACTTC
few	TRBV2	TRBD2	TRBJ2-1	CASRPTSGSYNEQFF	TGTGCCAGCAGGCCGACTAGCGGGAGCTACAATGAGCAGTTCTTC
many	TRBV2	TRBD1	TRBJ1-4	CASRPGQGVEKLFF	TGTGCCAGCAGACCCGGACAGGGGGTTGAAAAACTGTTTTTT
-	TRBV28	TRBD1	TRBJ1-1	CASRGDRGPAEAFF	TGTGCCAGCAGGGGGGACAGGGGGCCGGCTGAAGCTTTCTTT
-	TRBV6-1	TRBD2	TRBJ2-7	CASSENPGLAAEQYF	TGTGCCAGCAGCGAGAACCCGGGACTAGCAGCCGAGCAGTACTTC
many	TRBV5-1	-	TRBJ2-1	CASSLMGPDNEQFF	TGCGCCAGCAGCTTGATGGGGCCGGACAATGAGCAGTTCTTC
many	TRBV7-7	-	TRBJ2-5	CASSLPGYQETQYF	TGTGCTAGCAGCCTACCCGGCTATCAAGAGACCCAGTACTTC
few	TRBV6-5	TRBD1	TRBJ2-7	CASRQGVGEQYF	TGTGCCAGCAGACAGGGGGTGGGCGAGCAGTACTTC
many	TRBV7-8	TRBD2	TRBJ2-7	CASSSDLGRAFFEQYF	TGTGCCAGCAGCTCCGATTTGGGGAGGGCCTTCTTTGAGCAGTACTTC
-	TRBV12-3/TRBV12-4	-	TRBJ2-5	CASSRLRGETQYF	TGTGCCAGCAGTCGCCTGAGGGGGGAGACCCAGTACTTC
-	TRBV5-6	-	TRBJ1-1	CASSGARGEAFF	TGTGCCAGCAGCGGAGCCCGTGGTGAAGCTTTCTTT
-	TRBV6-1	-	TRBJ2-4	CASSDGGRPPNIQYF	TGTGCCAGCAGTGATGGGGGAAGACCCCCAAACATTCAGTACTTC
-	TRBV2	-	TRBJ2-2	CASRIEGNTGELFF	TGTGCCAGCAGAATCGAGGGAAACACCGGGGAGCTGTTTTTT
few	TRBV20-1	-	TRBJ2-1	CSATFSEREQFF	TGCAGTGCTACTTTCTCTGAACGGGAGCAGTTCTTC
-	TRBV5-1	-	TRBJ2-2	CASSHPGSNTGELFF	TGCGCCAGCAGCCACCCGGGTTCGAACACCGGGGAGCTGTTTTTT
few	TRBV6-1	TRBD1	TRBJ1-5	CASTPQGMNQPQHF	TGTGCCAGCACACCACAGGGGATGAATCAGCCCCAGCATTTT
-	TRBV4-3	-	TRBJ2-3	CASSQDPPSRLITDTQYF	TGCGCCAGCAGCCAAGACCCCCCCTCGCGTCTAATCACAGATACGCAGTATTTT
-	TRBV7-9	-	TRBJ2-1	CASKLNGASYNEQFF	TGTGCCAGCAAGCTTAATGGGGCTTCCTACAATGAGCAGTTCTTC
-	TRBV18	-	TRBJ1-3	CASSPGQSSGNTIYF	TGTGCCAGCTCACCAGGGCAGTCCTCTGGAAACACCATATATTTT